This T cell receptor beta chain was sequenced for a study of control samples from healthy donors and cancer patients. This clone was seen more than once but under ten times. The germline CDR1 and CDR2 sequences are SGHTA and FQGTGA. The CDR3 loop spans 17 amino acids. V was pared by 2 bases and J by 0 bases, with 14 bases between. Method: immunoSEQ multiplex PCR; TCRdb's copy keeps in-frame clones and lacks some. The sample lists about 140,000 clones, 90% to 95% occurring once. V usage is TRBV7-3 and J usage is TRBJ2-4; D is unresolved. Sequenced material: blood. The TCR comes from a man aged 35 to 55 in good health. The CDR3 coding sequence is TGTGCCAGCAGCTTACCCTCAACTACCTTAGCCAAAAACATTCAGTACTTC. Its translation: CASSLPSTTLAKNIQYF.